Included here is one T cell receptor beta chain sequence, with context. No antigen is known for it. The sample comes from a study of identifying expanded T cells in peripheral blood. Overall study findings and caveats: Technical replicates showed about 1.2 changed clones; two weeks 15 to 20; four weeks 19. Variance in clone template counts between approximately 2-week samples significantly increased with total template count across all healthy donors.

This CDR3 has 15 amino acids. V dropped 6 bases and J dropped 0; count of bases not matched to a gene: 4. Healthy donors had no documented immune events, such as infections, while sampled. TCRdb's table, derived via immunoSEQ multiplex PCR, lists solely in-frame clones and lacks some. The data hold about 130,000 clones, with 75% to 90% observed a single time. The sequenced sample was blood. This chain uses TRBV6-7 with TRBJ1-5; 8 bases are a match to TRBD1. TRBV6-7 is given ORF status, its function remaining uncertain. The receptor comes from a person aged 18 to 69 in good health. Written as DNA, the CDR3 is TGTGCCAGCAGCCTCGGACAGGGTAGCAATCAGCCCCAGCATTTT. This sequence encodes CASSLGQGSNQPQHF.